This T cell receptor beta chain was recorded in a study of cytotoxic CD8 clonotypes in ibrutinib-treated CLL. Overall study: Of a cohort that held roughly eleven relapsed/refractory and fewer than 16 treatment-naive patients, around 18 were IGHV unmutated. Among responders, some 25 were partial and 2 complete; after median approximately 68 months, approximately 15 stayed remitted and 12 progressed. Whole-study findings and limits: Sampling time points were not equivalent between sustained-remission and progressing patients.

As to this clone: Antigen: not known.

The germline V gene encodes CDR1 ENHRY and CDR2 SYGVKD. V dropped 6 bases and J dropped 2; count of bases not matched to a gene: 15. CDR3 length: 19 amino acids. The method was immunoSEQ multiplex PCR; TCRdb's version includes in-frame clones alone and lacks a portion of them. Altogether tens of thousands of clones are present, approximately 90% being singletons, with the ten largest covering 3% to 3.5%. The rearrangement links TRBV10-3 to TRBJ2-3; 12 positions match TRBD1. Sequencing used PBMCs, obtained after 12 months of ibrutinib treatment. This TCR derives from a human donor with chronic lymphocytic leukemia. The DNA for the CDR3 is TGTGCCATCAGCGGGACAGGGGGCTCGAGCGGGAAAGACACAGATACGCAGTATTTT. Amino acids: CAISGTGGSSGKDTDTQYF.